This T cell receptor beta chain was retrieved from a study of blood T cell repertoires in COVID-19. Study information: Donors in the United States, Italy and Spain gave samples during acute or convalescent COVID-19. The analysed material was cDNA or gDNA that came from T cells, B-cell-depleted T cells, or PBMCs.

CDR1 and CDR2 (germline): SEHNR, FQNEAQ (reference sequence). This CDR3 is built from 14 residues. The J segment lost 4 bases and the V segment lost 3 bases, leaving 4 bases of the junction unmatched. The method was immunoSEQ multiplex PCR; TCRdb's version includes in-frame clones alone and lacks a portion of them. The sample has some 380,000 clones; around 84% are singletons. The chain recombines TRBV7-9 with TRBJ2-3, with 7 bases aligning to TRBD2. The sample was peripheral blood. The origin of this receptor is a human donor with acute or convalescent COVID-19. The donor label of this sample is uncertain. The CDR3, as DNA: TGTGCCAGCAGCTTGGCGGGAGCACCAGATACGCAGTATTTT. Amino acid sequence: CASSLAGAPDTQYF.